This entry is about one T cell receptor beta chain. No antigen is known for it. Here immunoSEQ multiplex PCR was the method, and the copy in TCRdb shows in-frame clones only, minus some. This repertoire shows about 16,000 clones, around 94% found once; its top ten account for more than 0.25%. This sample was taken from a study of T cells after posttransplantation cyclophosphamide. The study's findings and limits: Recipient CMV seropositivity and CMV reactivation strongly tracked TRB clonality.

This CDR3 has 13 residues. Trimming removed 6 bases from V and 3 bases from J; junction bases left unmatched: 5. Germline CDR1 SEHNR, CDR2 FQNEAQ (reference sequence). The naive gate required viable CD3+CD4+ or CD3+CD8+ cells with CCR7+CD45RA+CD45RO-CD95-CD27+CD28+ phenotype. Sequencing input: naive CD4+ T cells sorted from blood. This chain uses TRBV7-9 with TRBJ2-7, with 7 bases identical to TRBD1. This receptor was identified in a woman between 45 and 65 years old in good health and a related stem cell transplant donor. CDR3 region: CASRRQGYYEQYF. CDR3 sequence (DNA): TGTGCCAGCAGGCGACAGGGTTACTACGAGCAGTACTTC.